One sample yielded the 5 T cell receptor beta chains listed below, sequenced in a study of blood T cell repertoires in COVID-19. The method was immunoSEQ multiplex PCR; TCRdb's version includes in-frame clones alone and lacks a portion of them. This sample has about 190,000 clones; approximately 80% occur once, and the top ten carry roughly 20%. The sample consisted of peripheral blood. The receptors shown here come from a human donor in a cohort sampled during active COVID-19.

CDR3 DNA sequence: TGCGCCAGCAGCTTGGAATATAGCACAGATACGCAGTATTTT. This gives the protein CASSLEYSTDTQYF. J is TRBJ2-3 and V is TRBV5-1; D unclear. The CDR3 is 14 amino acids. V shed 0 bases and J shed 0 bases, with 5 bases lying between them. Germline V lookup: CDR1 SGHRS, CDR2 YFSETQ.

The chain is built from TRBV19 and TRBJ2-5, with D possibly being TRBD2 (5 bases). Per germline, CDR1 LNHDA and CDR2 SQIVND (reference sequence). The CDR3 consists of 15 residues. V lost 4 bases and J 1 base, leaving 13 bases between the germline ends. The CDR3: CASSNTRGIQETQYF. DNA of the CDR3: TGTGCCAGTAGTAATACCCGAGGGATCCAAGAGACCCAGTACTTC.

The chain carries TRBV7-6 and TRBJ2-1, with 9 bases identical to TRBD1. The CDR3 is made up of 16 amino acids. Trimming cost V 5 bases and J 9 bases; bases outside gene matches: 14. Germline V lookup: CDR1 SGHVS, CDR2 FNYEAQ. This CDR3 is CASSPGTGIPTIEQFF. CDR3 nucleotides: TGTGCCAGCAGCCCAGGGACAGGGATCCCCACCATTGAGCAGTTCTTC. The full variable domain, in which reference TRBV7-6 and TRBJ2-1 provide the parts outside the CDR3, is GAGVSQSPRYKVTKRGQDVALRCDPISGHVSLYWYRQALGQGPEFLTYFNYEAQQDKSGLPNDRFSAERPEGSISTLTIQRTEQRDSAMYRCASSPGTGIPTIEQFFGPGTRLTVL.

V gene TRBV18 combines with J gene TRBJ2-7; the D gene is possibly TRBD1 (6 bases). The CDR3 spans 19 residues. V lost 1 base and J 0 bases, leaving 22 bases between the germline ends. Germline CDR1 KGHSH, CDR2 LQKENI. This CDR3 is CASSPLRARGITSSYEQYF. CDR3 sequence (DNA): TGTGCCAGCTCACCACTCCGCGCCAGGGGAATAACGAGCTCCTACGAGCAGTACTTC.

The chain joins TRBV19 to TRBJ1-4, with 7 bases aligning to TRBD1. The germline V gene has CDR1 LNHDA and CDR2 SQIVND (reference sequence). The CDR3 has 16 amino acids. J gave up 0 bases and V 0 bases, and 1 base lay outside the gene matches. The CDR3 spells CASSIDQGATNEKLFF. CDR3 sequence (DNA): TGTGCCAGTAGTATAGATCAGGGGGCAACTAATGAAAAACTGTTTTTT.